These 11 T cell receptor beta chains were all obtained from the same sample, sequenced in a study of T cells in Graves' hyperthyroidism and ophthalmopathy. RNA transcripts yielded amplified TCR beta CDR3 regions. First-round RT-PCR with HTBI primers amplified the TCR CDR3 region. TCRdb called the multiplex PCR reads again in MiXCR, with one record for every CDR3 protein. The sample has around 540,000 distinct CDR3 sequences, 15% to 20% seen once; the top ten hold about 29%. Sequencing was done on a sample of blood. All receptors come from a woman in her thirties with Graves' ophthalmopathy.

Ten or more counts support this clonotype. V gene TRBV20-1 combines with J gene TRBJ2-7; TRBD2 might be the D (5 bases). Germline assignment: CDR1 DFQATT and CDR2 SNEGSKA (reference sequence). Trimming left V 8 bases short and J 5 bases short, with 25 bases between. The CDR3 totals 15 residues. The CDR3 DNA is TGCAGTTTCAAACCCCCACGGAGGCCCATCGACGAGCAGTACTTC. Amino acids: CSFKPPRRPIDEQYF.

V usage is TRBV4-2 and J usage is TRBJ2-1; 7 bases map to TRBD2. V lost 3 bases to trimming and J lost 10 bases; unmatched junction nucleotides: 3. The CDR3 is 12 amino acids. Germline lookup yields CDR1 LGHNA and CDR2 YNFKEQ. The CDR3 here is CASSHGLDEQFF. CDR3 sequence (DNA): TGTGCCAGCAGCCACGGACTAGACGAGCAGTTCTTC.

This clonotype was counted a few times. This may come from a read error, since a much larger clone is one base off. V is TRBV28 and J is TRBJ2-7, with a tentative D call TRBD2 (7 bases). The CDR3 is 12 residues long. Trimming removed 3 bases from V and 6 bases from J, with 9 bases in between. Germline CDR1 is MDHEN and CDR2 is SYDVKM. This CDR3 reads CASSLRGPEQYF. The DNA of the CDR3 is TGTGCCAGCAGTTTGCGGGGGCCCGAGCAGTACTTC.

Only a few counts were recorded for this clonotype. The chain has TRBV6-2 or TRBV6-3 and TRBJ2-6; tentative D call: TRBD1 (6 bases). V was shortened by 1 base and J by 2 bases, with 12 bases between the two germline ends. Germline-derived CDR1 and CDR2 are MNHEY and SVGEGT. The CDR3 runs to 17 residues. The CDR3 coding sequence is TGTGCCAGCAGTTACTTCACCAGGGGTCCTGGGGCCAACGTCCTGACTTTC. Encoded protein: CASSYFTRGPGANVLTF.

The rearrangement uses TRBV29-1 and TRBJ1-2; D is unclear. This CDR3 is built from 13 residues. Trimming removed 1 base at V and 4 bases at J, with 10 bases between. Germline V gene sequence: CDR1 SQVTM, CDR2 ANQGSEA. The CDR3 protein is CSVEADPPYGYTF. The CDR3 DNA reads TGCAGCGTTGAAGCAGACCCTCCCTATGGCTACACCTTC. The entire variable domain, with the rest obtained from reference TRBV29-1 and TRBJ1-2, is as follows: SAVISQKPSRDICQRGTSLTIQCQVDSQVTMMFWYRQQPGQSLTLIATANQGSEATYESGFVIDKFPISRPNLTFSTLTVSNMSPEDSSIYLCSVEADPPYGYTFGSGTRLTVV.

This clonotype has only a few counts. The rearrangement links TRBV16 to TRBJ2-1; the match to TRBD1 covers 11 bases. V lost 6 bases to trimming and J lost 4 bases; unmatched junction nucleotides: 5. The CDR3 extends over 15 amino acids. CDR1 is KGHSY, CDR2 FQNENV, per germline. This CDR3 reads CASRQGTGGYNEQFF. DNA for the CDR3: TGTGCCAGCAGACAAGGGACAGGGGGATACAATGAGCAGTTCTTC.

Ten or more counts support this clonotype. The rearrangement links TRBV20-1 to TRBJ2-3; 9 bases agree with TRBD2. V was clipped by 7 bases and J by 2 bases; unmatched bases: 4. The length of the CDR3 is 13 residues. Germline assignment: CDR1 DFQATT and CDR2 SNEGSKA (reference sequence). CDR3 coding DNA: TGCAGTGGGCTAGCGGGGTACACAGATACGCAGTATTTT. This sequence encodes CSGLAGYTDTQYF.

This clonotype was detected only once. V and J are TRBV15 and TRBJ2-2, with D perhaps TRBD2 (5 bases). CDR1 is LNHNV, CDR2 YYDKDF, per germline (reference sequence). CDR3 size: 17 residues. V was cut by 5 bases and J by 2 bases, with 18 bases left in between. The CDR3: CATSARGFGRNTGELFF. The CDR3 DNA reads as TGTGCCACCAGCGCCAGAGGGTTTGGACGCAACACCGGGGAGCTGTTTTTT.

The chain joins TRBV2 to TRBJ1-5; maybe TRBD1 (5 bases). Trimming pared 4 bases from V and 5 bases from J, leaving 15 bases between. The germline gives CDR1 SNHLY, CDR2 FYNNEI. The CDR3 has 15 amino acids. The CDR3 here is CASSAEQGGYQPQHF. The CDR3 DNA reads as TGTGCCAGCAGTGCTGAGCAGGGCGGGTATCAGCCCCAGCATTTT.

Note on this clonotype: This clone may be a read error of a much larger clone one base away. The chain has TRBV13 and TRBJ1-2; TRBD1 agrees at 9 bases. The germline CDR1 and CDR2 sequences are PRHDT and FYEKMQ (reference sequence). With 5 bases clipped from V and 4 bases from J, the junction kept 2 bases outside the gene matches. The CDR3 has 13 residues. DNA for the CDR3: TGTGCCAGCAGCCGACAGGGGGTCTATGGCTACACCTTC. Translating gives CASSRQGVYGYTF.

About this clonotype itself: A much more abundant neighbour one base away suggests this may be a read error. The chain employs TRBV6-1 and TRBJ2-7, with 11 bases lining up with TRBD1. This CDR3 comprises 16 residues. Germline V gene data show CDR1 as MNHNS and CDR2 as SASEGT. The DNA of the CDR3 is TGTGCCAGCAGTACAGGGACAGGGGGAGGTTGGTACGAGCGGTACTTC. Amino acid sequence: CASSTGTGGGWYERYF.